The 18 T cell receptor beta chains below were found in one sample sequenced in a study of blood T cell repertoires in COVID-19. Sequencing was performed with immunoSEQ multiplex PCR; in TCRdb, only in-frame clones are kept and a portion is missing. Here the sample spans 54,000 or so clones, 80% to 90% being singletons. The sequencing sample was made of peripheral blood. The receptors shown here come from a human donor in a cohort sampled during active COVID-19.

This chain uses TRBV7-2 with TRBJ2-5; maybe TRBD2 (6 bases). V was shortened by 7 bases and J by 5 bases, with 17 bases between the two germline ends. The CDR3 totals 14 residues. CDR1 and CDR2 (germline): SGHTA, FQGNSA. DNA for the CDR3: TGTGCCAGCAACGGGGGAACACCTTGGGAGACCCAGTACTTC. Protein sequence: CASNGGTPWETQYF.

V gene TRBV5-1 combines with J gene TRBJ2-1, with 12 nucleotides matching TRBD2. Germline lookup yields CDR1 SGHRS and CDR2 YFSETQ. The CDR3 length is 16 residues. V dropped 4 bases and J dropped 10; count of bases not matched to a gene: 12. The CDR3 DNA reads TGCGCCAGCAGCCCAACGACTAGCGGGGGTCCGGGCGAGCAGTTCTTC. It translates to CASSPTTSGGPGEQFF.

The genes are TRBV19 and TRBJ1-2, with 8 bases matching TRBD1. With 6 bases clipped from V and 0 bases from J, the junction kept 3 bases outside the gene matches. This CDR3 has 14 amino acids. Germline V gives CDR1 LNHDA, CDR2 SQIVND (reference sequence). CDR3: CASSHRGSNYGYTF. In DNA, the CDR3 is TGTGCCAGTAGCCACAGGGGGTCTAACTATGGCTACACCTTC.

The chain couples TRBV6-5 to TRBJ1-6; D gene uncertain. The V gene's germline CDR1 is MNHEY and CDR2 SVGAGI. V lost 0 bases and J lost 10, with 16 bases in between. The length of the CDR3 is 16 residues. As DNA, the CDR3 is TGTGCCAGCAGTTACTCGCGATACCTGCCAGGATCACCCCTCCACTTT. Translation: CASSYSRYLPGSPLHF.

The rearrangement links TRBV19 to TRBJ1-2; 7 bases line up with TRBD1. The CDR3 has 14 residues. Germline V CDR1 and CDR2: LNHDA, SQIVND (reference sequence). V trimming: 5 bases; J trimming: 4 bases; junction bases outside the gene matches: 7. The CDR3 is CASSPQGVAYGYTF. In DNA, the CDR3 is TGTGCCAGTAGTCCCCAGGGGGTCGCCTATGGCTACACCTTC.

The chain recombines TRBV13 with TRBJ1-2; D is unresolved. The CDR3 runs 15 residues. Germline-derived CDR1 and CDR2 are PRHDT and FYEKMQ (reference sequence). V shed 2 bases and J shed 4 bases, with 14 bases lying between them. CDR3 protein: CASSLNLNGVYGYTF. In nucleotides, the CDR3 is TGTGCCAGCAGCTTAAACTTGAACGGGGTCTATGGCTACACCTTC.

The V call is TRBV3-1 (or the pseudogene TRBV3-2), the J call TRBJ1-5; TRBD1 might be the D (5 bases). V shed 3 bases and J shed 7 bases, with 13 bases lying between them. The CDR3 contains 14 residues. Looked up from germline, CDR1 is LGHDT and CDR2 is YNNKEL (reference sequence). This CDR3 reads CASSHGGGRQPQHF. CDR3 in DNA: TGTGCCAGCAGCCACGGGGGTGGACGGCAGCCCCAGCATTTT.

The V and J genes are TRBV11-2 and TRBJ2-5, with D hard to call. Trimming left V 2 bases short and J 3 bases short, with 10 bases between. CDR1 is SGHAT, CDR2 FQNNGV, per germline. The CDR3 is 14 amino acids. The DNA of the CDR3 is TGTGCCAGCAGCTTACTAGTGGCCGAAGAGACCCAGTACTTC. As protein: CASSLLVAEETQYF.

For the CDR3, the DNA is TGTGCCAGTAGTAGGGGGACAGGGGTGTTCGGCTACACCTTC. This sequence encodes CASSRGTGVFGYTF. This chain joins TRBV19 and TRBJ1-2, with TRBD1 identical over 10 bases. Germline V gene data show CDR1 as LNHDA and CDR2 as SQIVND (reference sequence). V was pared by 4 bases and J by 8 bases, with 7 bases of the junction left unmatched. The CDR3 totals 14 residues.

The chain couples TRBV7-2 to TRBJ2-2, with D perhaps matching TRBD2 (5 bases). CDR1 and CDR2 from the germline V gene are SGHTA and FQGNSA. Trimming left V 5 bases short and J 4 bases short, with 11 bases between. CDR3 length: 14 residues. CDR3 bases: TGTGCCAGCAGCCGGGAACGGTCCACCGGGGAGCTGTTTTTT. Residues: CASSRERSTGELFF. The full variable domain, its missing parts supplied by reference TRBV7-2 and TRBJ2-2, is GAGVSQSPSNKVTEKGKDVELRCDPISGHTALYWYRQSLGQGLEFLIYFQGNSAPDKSGLPSDRFSAERTGGSVSTLTIQRTQQEDSAVYLCASSRERSTGELFFGEGSRLTVL.

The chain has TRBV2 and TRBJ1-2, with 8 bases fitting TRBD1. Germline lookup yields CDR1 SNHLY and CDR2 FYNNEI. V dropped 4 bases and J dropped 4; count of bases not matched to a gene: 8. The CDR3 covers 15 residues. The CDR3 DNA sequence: TGTGCCAGCAGTGCCGACAGGGGAAGTGCCTATGGCTACACCTTC. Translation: CASSADRGSAYGYTF.

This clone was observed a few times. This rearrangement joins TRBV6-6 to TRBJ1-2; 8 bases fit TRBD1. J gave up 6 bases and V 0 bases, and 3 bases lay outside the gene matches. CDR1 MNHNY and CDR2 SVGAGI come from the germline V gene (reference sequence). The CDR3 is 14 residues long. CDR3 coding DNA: TGTGCCAGCAGTTACTCGATGACAGGGGATGGCTACACCTTC. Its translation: CASSYSMTGDGYTF.

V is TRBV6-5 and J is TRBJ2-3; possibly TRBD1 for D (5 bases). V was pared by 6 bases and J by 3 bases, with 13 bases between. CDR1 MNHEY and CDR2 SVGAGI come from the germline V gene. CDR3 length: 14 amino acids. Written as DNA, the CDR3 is TGTGCCAGCAGGCGACAGAGGACGACAGATACGCAGTATTTT. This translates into CASRRQRTTDTQYF.

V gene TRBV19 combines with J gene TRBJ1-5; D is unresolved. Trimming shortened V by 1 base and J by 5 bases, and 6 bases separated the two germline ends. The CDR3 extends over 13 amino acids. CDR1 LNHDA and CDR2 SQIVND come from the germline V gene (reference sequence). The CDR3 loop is CASSIVPDQPQHF. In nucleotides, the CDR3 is TGTGCCAGTAGTATAGTTCCCGATCAGCCCCAGCATTTT. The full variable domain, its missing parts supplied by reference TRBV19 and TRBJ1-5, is DGGITQSPKYLFRKEGQNVTLSCEQNLNHDAMYWYRQDPGQGLRLIYYSQIVNDFQKGDIAEGYSVSREKKESFPLTVTSAQKNPTAFYLCASSIVPDQPQHFGDGTRLSIL.

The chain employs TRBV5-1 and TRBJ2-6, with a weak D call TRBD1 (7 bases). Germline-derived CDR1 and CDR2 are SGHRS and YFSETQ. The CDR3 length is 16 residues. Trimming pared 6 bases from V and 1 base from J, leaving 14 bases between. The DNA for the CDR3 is TGCGCCAGCACCTGGGCAGGGGGGTCTGGGGCCAACGTCCTGACTTTC. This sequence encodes CASTWAGGSGANVLTF.

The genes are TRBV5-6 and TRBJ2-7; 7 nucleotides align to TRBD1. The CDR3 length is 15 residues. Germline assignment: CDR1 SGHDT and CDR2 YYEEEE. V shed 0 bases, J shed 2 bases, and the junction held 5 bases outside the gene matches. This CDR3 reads CASSLVGQSPYEQYF. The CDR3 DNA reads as TGTGCCAGCAGCTTGGTGGGACAGTCCCCCTACGAGCAGTACTTC.

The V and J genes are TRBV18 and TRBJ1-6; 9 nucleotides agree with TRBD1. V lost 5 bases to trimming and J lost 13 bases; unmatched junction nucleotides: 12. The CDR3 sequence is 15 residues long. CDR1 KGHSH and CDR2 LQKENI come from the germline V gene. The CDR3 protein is CASSNDGQGRRPLHF. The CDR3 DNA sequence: TGTGCCAGCTCAAATGATGGACAGGGGAGAAGGCCCCTCCACTTT.

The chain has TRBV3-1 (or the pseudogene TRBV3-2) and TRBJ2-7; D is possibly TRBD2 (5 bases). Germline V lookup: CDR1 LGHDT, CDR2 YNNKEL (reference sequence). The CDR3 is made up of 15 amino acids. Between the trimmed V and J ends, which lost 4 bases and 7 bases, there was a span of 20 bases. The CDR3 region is CASSPRGSQMREQYF. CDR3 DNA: TGTGCCAGCAGCCCACGAGGGAGCCAAATGCGGGAGCAGTACTTC.